This T cell receptor beta chain comes out of a study of regulatory T cells in long-lasting Graves disease. The time point: persistent/refractory GD, antithyroid drugs over 5 years with positive TRAb. There was RNA extracted from PBMCs, and the TCR library was made from it. Trimming took off 5 bases at V and 0 bases at J, with 7 bases between the two ends. CDR3 length equals 13 residues. Germline loops: CDR1 SGHAT, CDR2 FQNNGV. This clonotype was counted at least ten times. Its target is unknown. A much larger clone differs by one base, so this may be a read error. According to the study, TCR beta libraries were built with iRepertoire HTBI primers and CDR3-region Arm-PCR. TCRdb re-derived calls from the multiplex PCR reads in MiXCR, one entry per CDR3 protein. The sample contains roughly 500,000 distinct CDR3 sequences, under 25% of which appear only once. General study points: Persistent disease preferred TRBV28, TRBJ1-2 and TRBJ2-5; new disease, TRBV20-1 and TRBJ2-1.

The rearrangement joins TRBV11-2 to TRBJ2-5; no clear D. The sequenced sample was peripheral blood mononuclear cells (PBMCs), obtained when the disease was refractory, from a patient treated with antithyroid drugs. The origin of this receptor is a female donor with Graves disease. The chain's CDR3 is CASSPGHQETQYF. The CDR3 region has the DNA TGTGCCAGCAGCCCCGGACACCAAGAGACCCAGTACTTC.